The clone carrying this T cell receptor beta chain was seen once. Antigen unknown. This may be a read error: a much more frequent sequence differs by one nucleotide. This record comes from a study of regulatory T cells in long-lasting Graves disease. Germline values: CDR1 SGHRS, CDR2 YFSETQ. V lost 5 bases and J 10 bases, leaving 22 bases between the germline ends. CDR3 length: 15 amino acids. Construction of the TCR beta libraries employed iRepertoire HTBI primers in conjunction with Arm-PCR of CDR3 regions. TCRdb independently ran MiXCR on the multiplex PCR reads; one entry per CDR3 protein. In the table there are a few hundred thousand distinct CDR3 sequences, roughly 12% of which are singletons. Time point: newly diagnosed GD, antithyroid drugs for less than 3 months. From PBMCs, RNA was extracted and then used to make the TCR library. Findings and limits, study-wide: The study found TRBV28, TRBJ1-2 and TRBJ2-5 favored in persistent disease. Whereas more than 950 public clonotypes were shared by new patients, persistent patients shared more, at a few thousand.

The sample was also reused in another study, on T cells in Graves' hyperthyroidism and ophthalmopathy. That study reports: For ophthalmopathy, model prediction preceded onset by a median around six months.

The chain is built from TRBV5-1 and TRBJ2-1, with D uncertain. The TCR comes from a man younger than 45 with Graves disease. The source material was peripheral blood mononuclear cells (PBMCs), sampled at new diagnosis, from a patient treated with antithyroid drugs. The CDR3 coding sequence is TGCGCCAGCAGTTCGAGTTGGTCGATACGCTACGAGCAGTTCTTC. It codes for CASSSSWSIRYEQFF.